The TCR beta chain described here comes from a study of blood T cells in healthy people across ages. Per the germline V gene, CDR1 is SGHAT and CDR2 is FQDESV (reference sequence). This CDR3 spans 15 amino acids. After removal of 5 bases from V and 6 bases from J, the junction contained 8 bases not matched to a gene. In this sample, this clonotype turned up many times. A second PCR, run for roughly 7 to 12 cycles, used a sample-barcoded 5' primer plus a J-beta primer mix. Each CDR3 protein is one row after TCRdb ran MiXCR on the 5' RACE reads. The table shows hundreds of thousands of distinct CDR3 sequences, with about 28% occurring only once.

The chain employs TRBV11-1 and TRBJ2-5, with TRBD1 identical over 11 bases. Input material: blood. The sequence came from a woman aged 80 or older in good health. The CDR3 is CASSDRTGGGKTQYF. The CDR3 DNA is TGTGCCAGCAGCGATCGGACAGGGGGCGGGAAGACCCAGTACTTC.